This entry describes one TCR beta chain. It has no known antigen specificity. The input lacks base qualities; no much larger clone sits a single base away. The donors were healthy, HIV-negative adults with no recently reported acute infections or vaccinations. Only Caucasian adults living in Nashville, Tennessee, USA were represented among the donors. In the unsorted samples, 90 million to 100 million PBMCs were counted, and genomic DNA was extracted using the QIAamp DNA Blood Mini kit. Blood was collected by leukapheresis, and PBMCs were isolated by Ficoll-Histopaque density gradient centrifugation and then cryopreserved in liquid nitrogen vapor phase. The sample belongs to a study of shared clonotypes between healthy human individuals (TCRdb year 2020). About the full investigation: Two women and three men aged 18 to 49 years were included in the cohort. Blood TCR repertoires of about five healthy adults were deeply sequenced to estimate repertoire size and the extent of clonotype sharing between individuals. To increase sequencing depth and limit assay-specific biases, TCR repertoire library preparation and sequencing were carried out by different laboratories using diverse techniques. Between about 0.85 and 9.5 billion PBMCs per donor were obtained by leukapheresis. What the study reported, not specific to this receptor: Because the study included only a small number of donors, the genetic and exposure-history diversity represented was limited. Based on pairwise subsampling, the degree of clonotype sharing among donors was expected to be affected by sequencing depth. Sampling was restricted to blood, and TCR repertoires in tissue are likely to differ from TCR repertoires in blood.

Using the deep immunoSEQ assay, multiplex PCR amplified TCR CDR3 regions from genomic DNA. For each cell subset, the extracted genomic DNA was distributed evenly across all wells of several immunoSEQ 96-well plates, and each plate served as one replicate. Each replicate PCR for unsorted PBMC received 250 to 300 ng genomic DNA, equal to 25,000 to 30,000 T cell genomes. Ten immunoSEQ deep assay plates were used to sequence unsorted PBMC genomic DNA. Purified libraries were quantified with a Qubit 3.0 fluorometer, sized on a Bioanalyzer 2100, and re-quantified with the KAPA Library Quantification kit. Every immunoSEQ 96-well plate was sequenced on a dedicated single-read 150-cycle Illumina NextSeq 550 flow cell. Under the source paper's analysis protocol: Because the immunoSEQ output held only junctional sequences and lacked quality scores, the filtering could not match the filtering applied to full-length reads. Sequences were annotated with PyIR, a Python wrapper for IgBLAST v1.9, and V/J genes and CDR3 were assigned using IMGT germline references. Reads with weak V/J assignments (E-value above 1e-6), missing CDR3, stop codons, out-of-frame junctions, or ambiguous translated residues were removed. V3J clonotypes were defined by identical inferred V gene, J gene, and CDR3 amino acid sequence. Percentage overlap between repertoires was computed as shared unique clonotypes divided by the size of the smaller repertoire. Three approaches were used to assess repertoire richness: RTK rarefaction, the Chao1 estimator, and Recon v2.1 estimates of unobserved clonotypes. TCRdb holds this immuneACCESS table with in-frame rearrangements only. Some clones are missing; in checked studies, unresolved V genes explain under half, and the rest has no known cause. The V and J calls and clone size are taken from that table; D and trimming were inferred from the DNA. The sample table shows about 450,000 clones, and 79% are seen once. Roughly 12% of the sample belongs to the ten largest clones.

The germline V end is reduced by 5 bases and the J end by 4 bases; junction bases left unmatched: 20. There are 18 amino acids in the CDR3, from cysteine to phenylalanine inclusive. The only DNA kept is the CDR3, 54 bases in frame from the first base. The germline V gene provides CDR1 MGHDK and CDR2 SYGVNS. The sequence was collected from a woman aged 35 to 49 in good health. Some clones in this sample may be carry-over from other donors' samples. The sample taken for sequencing was PBMCs. The rearranged chain carries TRBV25-1 and TRBJ2-7; 7 bases in between match TRBD1. CDR3 sequence: CASSPPRGRGTLPYEQYF. The DNA sequence follows: TGTGCCAGCAGTCCCCCAAGGGGCAGGGGGACATTACCTTACGAGCAGTACTTC.